The sequence of this T cell receptor beta chain was determined in a study of post-analysis software for immune sequencing data. Study-wide background: The courses of disease that were included comprised relapsing-remitting, secondary progressive and progressive-relapsing multiple sclerosis. Regarding the study as a whole: The F measure placed samples prepared in the same batch into strongly shared clusters. Diversity measured as normalized Chao1 was significantly lower in multiple sclerosis patients than in controls. Controls showed lower frequencies than patients for 5 or 6 TRBV segments, and TRBV5-6, TRBV5-1 and TRBV20-1 were among these.

The CDR3 totals 16 residues. Germline CDR1 reads SGHKS; CDR2 reads YYEKEE (reference sequence). The V end lost 4 bases, the J end lost 6 bases, and 23 bases lay between the germline ends. TCR beta libraries were prepared from cDNA with unique molecular identifiers. Some 500,000 cDNA molecules were obtained per 1 to 10 million input T cells. TCRdb passed the PCR reads through MiXCR, listing each CDR3 protein once. Of 750,000 to 950,000 distinct CDR3 sequences in the sample, about 53% were seen once. For this clonotype: What it recognizes is unknown.

The material sequenced was blood. The source is a girl aged 10-17 years with multiple sclerosis. The chain is built from TRBV5-5 and TRBJ2-7; tentative D call: TRBD1 (8 bases). CDR3 in DNA: TGTGCCAGCAGCGGACGAGAACAGGGGGGGGTCGGCGAGCAGTACTTC. Amino acid sequence: CASSGREQGGVGEQYF.